This TCR beta chain was identified during a study of control samples from healthy donors and cancer patients. TCRdb's copy holds only in-frame clones and misses some; the assay was immunoSEQ multiplex PCR. The sample consists of 160,000 or so clones, approximately 93% of them appearing once. Sequences were obtained from blood. This TCR came from a man aged 45-65 years in good health.

The DNA of the CDR3 is TGTGCCAGCAGCTTGGTGGCAGGGGAAGAGACCCAGTACTTC. Translation: CASSLVAGEETQYF. This rearrangement joins TRBV5-4 to TRBJ2-5, with D perhaps matching TRBD1 (6 bases). Germline V gene sequence: CDR1 SGHNT, CDR2 YYREEE (reference sequence). Trimming took off 0 bases at V and 3 bases at J, with 9 bases between the two ends. This CDR3 comprises 14 residues.